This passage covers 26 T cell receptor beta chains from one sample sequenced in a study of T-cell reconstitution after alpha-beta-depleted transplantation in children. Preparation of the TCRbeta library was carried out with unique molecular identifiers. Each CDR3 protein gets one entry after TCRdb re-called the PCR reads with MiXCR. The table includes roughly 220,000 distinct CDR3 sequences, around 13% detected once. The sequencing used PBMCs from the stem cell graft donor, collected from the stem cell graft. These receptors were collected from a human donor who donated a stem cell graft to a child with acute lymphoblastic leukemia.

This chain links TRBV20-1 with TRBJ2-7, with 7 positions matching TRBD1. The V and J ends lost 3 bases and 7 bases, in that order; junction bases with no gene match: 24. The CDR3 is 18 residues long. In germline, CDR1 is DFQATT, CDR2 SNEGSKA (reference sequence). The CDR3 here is CSASGYIPGQRDSGEQYF. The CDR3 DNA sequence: TGCAGTGCTAGCGGTTATATTCCGGGACAGCGAGACTCAGGGGAGCAGTACTTC.

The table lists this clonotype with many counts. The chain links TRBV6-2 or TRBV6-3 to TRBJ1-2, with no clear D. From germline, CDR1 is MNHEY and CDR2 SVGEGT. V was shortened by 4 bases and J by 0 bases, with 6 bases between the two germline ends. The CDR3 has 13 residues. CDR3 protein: CASSSASNYGYTF. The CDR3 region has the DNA TGTGCCAGCAGTTCCGCGTCTAACTATGGCTACACCTTC.

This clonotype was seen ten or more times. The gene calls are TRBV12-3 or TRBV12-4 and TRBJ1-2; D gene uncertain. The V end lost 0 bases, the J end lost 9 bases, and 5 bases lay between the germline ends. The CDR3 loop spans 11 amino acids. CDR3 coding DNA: TGTGCCAGCAGTTTAGCGCGAAGCTACACCTTC. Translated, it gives CASSLARSYTF.

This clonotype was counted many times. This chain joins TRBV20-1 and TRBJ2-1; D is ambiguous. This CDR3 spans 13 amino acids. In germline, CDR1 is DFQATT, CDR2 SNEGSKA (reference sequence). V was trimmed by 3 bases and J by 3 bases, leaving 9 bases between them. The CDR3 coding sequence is TGCAGTGCTAGGTTCCCCAACTACAATGAGCAGTTCTTC. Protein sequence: CSARFPNYNEQFF.

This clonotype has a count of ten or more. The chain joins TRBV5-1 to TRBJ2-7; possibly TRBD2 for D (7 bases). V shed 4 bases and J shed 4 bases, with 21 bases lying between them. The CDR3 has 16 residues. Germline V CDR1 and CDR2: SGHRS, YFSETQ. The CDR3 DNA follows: TGCGCCAGCAGCCCTGCGGCCGGGGGGCAGCCATACGAGCAGTACTTC. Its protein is CASSPAAGGQPYEQYF.

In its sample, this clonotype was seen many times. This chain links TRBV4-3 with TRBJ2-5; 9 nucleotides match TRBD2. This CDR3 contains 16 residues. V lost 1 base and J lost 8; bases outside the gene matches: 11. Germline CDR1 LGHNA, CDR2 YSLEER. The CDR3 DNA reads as TGCGCCAGCAGCCAAGCTGGGCGGGGGGGCCGATTCACCCAGTACTTC. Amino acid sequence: CASSQAGRGGRFTQYF.

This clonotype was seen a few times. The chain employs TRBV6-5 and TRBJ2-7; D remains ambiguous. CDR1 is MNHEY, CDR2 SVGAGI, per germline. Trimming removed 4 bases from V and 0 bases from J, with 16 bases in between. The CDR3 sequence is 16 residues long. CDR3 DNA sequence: TGTGCCAGCAGTTCACGAGACCGACCGGGCTCCTACGAGCAGTACTTC. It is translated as CASSSRDRPGSYEQYF.

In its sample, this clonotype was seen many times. CDR3 sequence (DNA): TGTGCCAGCTCACCACCGTATGGCACAGATACGCAGTATTTT. It translates to CASSPPYGTDTQYF. V is TRBV18 and J is TRBJ2-3; D gene uncertain. The CDR3 extends over 14 amino acids. The V gene's germline CDR1 is KGHSH and CDR2 LQKENI. V lost 0 bases and J 1 base, leaving 5 bases between the germline ends.

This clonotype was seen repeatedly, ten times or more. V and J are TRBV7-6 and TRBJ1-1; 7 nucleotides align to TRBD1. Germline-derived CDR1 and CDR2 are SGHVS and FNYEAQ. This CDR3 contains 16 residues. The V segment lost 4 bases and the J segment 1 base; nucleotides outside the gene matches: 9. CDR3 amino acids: CASSSESGTANTEAFF. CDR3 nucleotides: TGTGCCAGCAGCTCAGAGAGCGGGACAGCGAACACTGAAGCTTTCTTT. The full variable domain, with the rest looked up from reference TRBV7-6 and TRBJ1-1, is GAGVSQSPRYKVTKRGQDVALRCDPISGHVSLYWYRQALGQGPEFLTYFNYEAQQDKSGLPNDRFSAERPEGSISTLTIQRTEQRDSAMYRCASSSESGTANTEAFFGQGTRLTVV.

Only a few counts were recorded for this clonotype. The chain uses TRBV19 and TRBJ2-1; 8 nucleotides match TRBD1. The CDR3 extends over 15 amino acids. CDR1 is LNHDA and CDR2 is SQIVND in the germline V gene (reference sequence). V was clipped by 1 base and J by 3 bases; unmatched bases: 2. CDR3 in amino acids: CASSIAGGYYNEQFF. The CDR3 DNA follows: TGTGCCAGTAGTATAGCAGGGGGCTACTACAATGAGCAGTTCTTC.

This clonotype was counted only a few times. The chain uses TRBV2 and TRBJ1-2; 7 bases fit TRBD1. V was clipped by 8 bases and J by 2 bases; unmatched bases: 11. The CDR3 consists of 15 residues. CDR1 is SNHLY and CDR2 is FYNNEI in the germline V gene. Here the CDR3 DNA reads TGTGCCAGCCCCTTTAGGACAGGAGGGAACTATGGCTACACCTTC. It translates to CASPFRTGGNYGYTF.

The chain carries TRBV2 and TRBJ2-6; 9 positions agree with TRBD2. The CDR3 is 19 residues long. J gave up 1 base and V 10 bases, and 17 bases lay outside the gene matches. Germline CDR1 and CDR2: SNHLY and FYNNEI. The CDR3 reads CAICLSHWREGSGANVLTF. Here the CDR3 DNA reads TGTGCCATCTGTTTATCCCATTGGCGGGAGGGATCTGGGGCCAACGTCCTGACTTTC.

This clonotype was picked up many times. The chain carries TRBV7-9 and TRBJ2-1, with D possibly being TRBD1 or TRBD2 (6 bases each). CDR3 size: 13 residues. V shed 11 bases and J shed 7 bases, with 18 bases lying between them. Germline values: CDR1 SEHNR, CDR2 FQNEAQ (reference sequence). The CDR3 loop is CAGIIGGGNEQFF. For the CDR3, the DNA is TGTGCCGGGATCATTGGAGGGGGAAATGAGCAGTTCTTC.

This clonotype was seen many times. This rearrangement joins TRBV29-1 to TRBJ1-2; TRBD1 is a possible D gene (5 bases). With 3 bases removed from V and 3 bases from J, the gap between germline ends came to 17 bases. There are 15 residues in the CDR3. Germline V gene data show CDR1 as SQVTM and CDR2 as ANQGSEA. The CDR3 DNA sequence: TGCAGCGTTGAGGGGAGGGGAGGGTCGGACTATGGCTACACCTTC. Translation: CSVEGRGGSDYGYTF.

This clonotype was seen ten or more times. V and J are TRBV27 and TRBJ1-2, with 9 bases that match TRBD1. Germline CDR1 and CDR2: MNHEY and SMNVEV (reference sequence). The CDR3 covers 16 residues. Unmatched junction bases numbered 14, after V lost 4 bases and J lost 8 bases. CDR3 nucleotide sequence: TGTGCCAGCAGTTCCTCCACCCGCTTACAGGGGGCAGGCTACACCTTC. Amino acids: CASSSSTRLQGAGYTF.

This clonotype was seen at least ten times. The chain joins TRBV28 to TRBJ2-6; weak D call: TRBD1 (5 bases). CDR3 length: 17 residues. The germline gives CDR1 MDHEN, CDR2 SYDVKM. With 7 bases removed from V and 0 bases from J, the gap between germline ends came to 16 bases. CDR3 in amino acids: CASTADDSSSGANVLTF. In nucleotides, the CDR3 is TGTGCCAGCACCGCCGACGACAGTAGCTCTGGGGCCAACGTCCTGACTTTC.

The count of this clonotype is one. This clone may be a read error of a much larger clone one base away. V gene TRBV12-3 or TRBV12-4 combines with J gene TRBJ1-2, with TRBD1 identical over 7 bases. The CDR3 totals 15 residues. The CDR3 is CASSPKGQSLKGCTF. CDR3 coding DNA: TGTGCCAGCAGCCCCAAGGGACAGTCCCTTAAGGGCTGCACCTTC.

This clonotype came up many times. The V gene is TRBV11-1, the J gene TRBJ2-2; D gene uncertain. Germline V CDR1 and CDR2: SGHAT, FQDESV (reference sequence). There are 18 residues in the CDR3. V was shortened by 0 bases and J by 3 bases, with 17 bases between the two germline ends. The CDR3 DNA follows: TGTGCCAGCAGCTTAGCGATAGCCGCCGGGTTTCACACCGGGGAGCTGTTTTTT. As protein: CASSLAIAAGFHTGELFF.

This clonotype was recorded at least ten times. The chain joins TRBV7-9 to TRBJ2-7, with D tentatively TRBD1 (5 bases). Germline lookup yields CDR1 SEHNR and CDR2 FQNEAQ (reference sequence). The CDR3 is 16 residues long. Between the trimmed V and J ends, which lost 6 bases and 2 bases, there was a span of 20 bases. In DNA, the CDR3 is TGTGCCAGCAGTCTTATGGGGCCCGCTCATACCTACGAGCAGTACTTC. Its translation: CASSLMGPAHTYEQYF.

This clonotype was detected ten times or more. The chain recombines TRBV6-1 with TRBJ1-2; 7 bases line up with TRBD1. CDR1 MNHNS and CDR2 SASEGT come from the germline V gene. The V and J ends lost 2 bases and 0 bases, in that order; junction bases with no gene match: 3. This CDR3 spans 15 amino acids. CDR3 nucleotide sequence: TGTGCCAGCAGTGAATGGACAGGCTCTAACTATGGCTACACCTTC. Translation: CASSEWTGSNYGYTF.

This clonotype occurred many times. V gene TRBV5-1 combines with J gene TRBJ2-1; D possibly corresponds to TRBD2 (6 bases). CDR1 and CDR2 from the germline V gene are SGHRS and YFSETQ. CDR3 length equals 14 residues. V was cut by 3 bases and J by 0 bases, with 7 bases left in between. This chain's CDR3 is CASSYSGSYNEQFF. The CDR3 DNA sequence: TGCGCCAGCAGCTATAGCGGCTCCTACAATGAGCAGTTCTTC. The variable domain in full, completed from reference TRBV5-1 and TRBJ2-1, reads KAGVTQTPRYLIKTRGQQVTLSCSPISGHRSVSWYQQTPGQGLQFLFEYFSETQRNKGNFPGRFSGRQFSNSRSEMNVSTLELGDSALYLCASSYSGSYNEQFFGPGTRLTVL.

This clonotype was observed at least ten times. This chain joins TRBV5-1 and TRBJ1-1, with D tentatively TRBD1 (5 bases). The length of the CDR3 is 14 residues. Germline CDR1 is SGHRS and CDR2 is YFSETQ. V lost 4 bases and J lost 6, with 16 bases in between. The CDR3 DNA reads TGCGCCAGCAGCGTGGGACCGCCGGACGCTGAAGCTTTCTTT. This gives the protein CASSVGPPDAEAFF.

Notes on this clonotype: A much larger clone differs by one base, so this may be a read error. CDR3 residues: CASSVYRFDSEQYF. CDR3 DNA: TGTGCCAGCAGCGTCTACAGATTTGACAGCGAGCAGTACTTC. The chain recombines TRBV9 with TRBJ2-7; D might be TRBD1 (5 bases). V lost 2 bases, J lost 6 bases, and 15 bases lay in between. CDR1 SGDLS and CDR2 YYNGEE come from the germline V gene. The length of the CDR3 is 14 residues.

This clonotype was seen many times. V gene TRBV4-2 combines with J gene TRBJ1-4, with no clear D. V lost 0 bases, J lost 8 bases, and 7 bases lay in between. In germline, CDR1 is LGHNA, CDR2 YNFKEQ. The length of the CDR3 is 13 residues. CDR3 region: CASSQELGEKLFF. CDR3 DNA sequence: TGTGCCAGCAGCCAAGAATTGGGGGAAAAACTGTTTTTT.

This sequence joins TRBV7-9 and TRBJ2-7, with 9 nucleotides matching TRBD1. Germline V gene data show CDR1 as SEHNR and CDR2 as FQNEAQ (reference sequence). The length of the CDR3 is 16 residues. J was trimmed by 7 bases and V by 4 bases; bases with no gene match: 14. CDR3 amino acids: CASSWGPGQGAPEQYF. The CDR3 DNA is TGTGCCAGCAGCTGGGGTCCGGGACAGGGAGCTCCTGAGCAGTACTTC.

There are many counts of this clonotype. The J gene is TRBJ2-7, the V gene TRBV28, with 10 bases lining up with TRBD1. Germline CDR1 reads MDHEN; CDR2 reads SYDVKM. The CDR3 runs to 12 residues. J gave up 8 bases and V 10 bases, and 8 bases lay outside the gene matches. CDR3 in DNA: TGTGCCACTGGGACAGGGGATTTCAAGCAGTACTTC. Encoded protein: CATGTGDFKQYF. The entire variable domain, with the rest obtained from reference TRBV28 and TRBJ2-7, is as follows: DVKVTQSSRYLVKRTGEKVFLECVQDMDHENMFWYRQDPGLGLRLIYFSYDVKMKEKGDIPEGYSVSREKKERFSLILESASTNQTSMYLCATGTGDFKQYFGPGTRLTVT.